These 17 T cell receptor beta chains share one sample of origin, sequenced in a study of molecular identifiers for immune sequencing clone quantification. TCRdb re-analysed the PCR reads in MiXCR, keeping a single row per CDR3 protein. The sample contains 400,000 to 600,000 distinct CDR3 sequences, approximately 25% of which appear only once. Sequencing was done on a sample of naive CD8+ T cells from blood, with Jurkat cell RNA spiked in. Subset denoted: FACS-sorted CD8+CD4-CCR7+CD45RA+ naive T cells. These receptors all come from a human donor in good health. Some libraries in this study had Jurkat cell RNA spiked in.

This clonotype was observed at least ten times. The chain couples TRBV7-2 to TRBJ2-7; TRBD1 matches at 7 bases. The J segment lost 2 bases and the V segment lost 3 bases, leaving 4 bases of the junction unmatched. The CDR3 is made up of 14 amino acids. Per germline, CDR1 SGHTA and CDR2 FQGNSA. CDR3 coding DNA: TGTGCCAGCAGCTTCATGGGACAGACCTACGAGCAGTACTTC. Translating it yields CASSFMGQTYEQYF.

J is TRBJ1-6 and V is TRBV6-2 or TRBV6-3, with 8 bases aligning to TRBD1. The germline gives CDR1 MNHEY, CDR2 SVGEGT. This CDR3 is 13 amino acids long. The J segment lost 8 bases and the V segment lost 8 bases, leaving 5 bases of the junction unmatched. CDR3 in amino acids: CASRDRPDSPLHF. Written as DNA, the CDR3 is TGTGCCAGCCGGGACAGGCCTGATTCACCCCTCCACTTT.

This clonotype has a handful of counts. The chain recombines TRBV5-6 with TRBJ2-7; weak D call: TRBD1 (5 bases). CDR1 is SGHDT and CDR2 is YYEEEE in the germline V gene. V lost 4 bases, J lost 6 bases, and 14 bases lay in between. The CDR3 has 13 amino acids. This CDR3 is CASSPVGVIEQYF. Written as DNA, the CDR3 is TGTGCCAGCAGCCCAGTAGGGGTAATCGAGCAGTACTTC.

V is TRBV5-1 and J is TRBJ2-3; D is perhaps TRBD2 (5 bases). In germline, CDR1 is SGHRS, CDR2 YFSETQ. The V end lost 4 bases, the J end lost 1 base, and 19 bases lay between the germline ends. The CDR3 is 17 residues long. The CDR3 spells CASSQALAASRTDTQYF. The CDR3 DNA reads as TGCGCCAGCAGCCAAGCCCTAGCTGCCAGCCGCACAGATACGCAGTATTTT. Supplemented by reference TRBV5-1 and TRBJ2-3, the full variable domain reads KAGVTQTPRYLIKTRGQQVTLSCSPISGHRSVSWYQQTPGQGLQFLFEYFSETQRNKGNFPGRFSGRQFSNSRSEMNVSTLELGDSALYLCASSQALAASRTDTQYFGPGTRLTVL.

The gene calls are TRBV3-1 and TRBJ2-7; 7 nucleotides match TRBD2. The junction had 11 bases not matched to a gene; V was cut back by 4 bases and J by 2 bases. In germline, CDR1 is LGHDT, CDR2 YNNKEL (reference sequence). The CDR3 runs to 16 residues. This chain's CDR3 is CASSPEGREGTYEQYF. CDR3 nucleotides: TGTGCCAGCAGCCCCGAAGGAAGGGAGGGGACCTACGAGCAGTACTTC.

This clonotype was seen a few times. J is TRBJ2-5 and V is TRBV30; 7 nucleotides line up with TRBD1. This CDR3 spans 13 amino acids. V dropped 4 bases and J dropped 3; count of bases not matched to a gene: 5. Looked up from germline, CDR1 is GTSNPN and CDR2 is SVGIG (reference sequence). CDR3 protein: CAWTRDSEETQYF. The CDR3 DNA reads TGTGCCTGGACCAGGGACAGCGAAGAGACCCAGTACTTC.

At least ten counts were recorded for this clonotype. This sequence joins TRBV20-1 and TRBJ2-7, with 8 bases fitting TRBD2. The CDR3 sequence is 15 residues long. The V gene end was trimmed by 3 bases and the J gene end by 2 bases; junction bases not matched to a gene: 9. Germline CDR1 reads DFQATT; CDR2 reads SNEGSKA (reference sequence). This chain's CDR3 is CSASPRGGLTYEQYF. The CDR3 DNA reads as TGCAGTGCTAGTCCCCGGGGGGGATTAACCTACGAGCAGTACTTC.

This clonotype has ten or more counts. The chain uses TRBV4-3 and TRBJ1-2, with 10 bases that match TRBD1. CDR1 is LGHNA, CDR2 YSLEER, per germline. The V and J ends lost 0 bases and 4 bases, in that order; junction bases with no gene match: 5. The CDR3 is 16 amino acids. The chain's CDR3 is CASSQDIGTGAYGYTF. The DNA for the CDR3 is TGCGCCAGCAGCCAAGATATTGGGACAGGGGCCTATGGCTACACCTTC.

As for this clonotype: This may stem from a read error, because a much larger clone lies one nucleotide away. The rearrangement joins TRBV11-2 to TRBJ2-3; no reliable D call. The germline V gene has CDR1 SGHAT and CDR2 FQNNGV. There are 14 residues in the CDR3. The CDR3: CARSPMTGTDTQYF. DNA for the CDR3: TGTGCCCGCAGCCCTATGACCGGGACAGATACGCAGTATTTT. Full variable domain (missing parts from reference TRBV11-2 and TRBJ2-3): EAGVAQSPRYKIIEKRQSVAFWCNPISGHATLYWYQQILGQGPKLLIQFQNNGVVDDSQLPKDRFSAERLKGVDSTLKIQPAKLEDSAVYLCARSPMTGTDTQYFGPGTRLTVL.

The V gene is TRBV28, the J gene TRBJ2-3; D unclear. This CDR3 is 15 amino acids long. Trimming removed 4 bases from V and 2 bases from J, with 13 bases in between. Germline V gene data show CDR1 as MDHEN and CDR2 as SYDVKM. For the CDR3, the DNA is TGTGCCAGCAGTTCCGTAGACCCTTTCACAGATACGCAGTATTTT. This encodes CASSSVDPFTDTQYF.

The rearrangement uses TRBV6-2 or TRBV6-3 and TRBJ1-5; D is uncertain. Trimming pared 6 bases from V and 5 bases from J, leaving 14 bases between. Germline CDR1 reads MNHEY; CDR2 reads SVGEGT. This CDR3 has 14 amino acids. The CDR3 reads CASRMDANYQPQHF. The CDR3 DNA follows: TGTGCCAGCAGGATGGACGCCAACTATCAGCCCCAGCATTTT.

This chain links TRBV11-2 with TRBJ1-1; 9 bases match TRBD1. The CDR3 spans 16 residues. The V gene's germline CDR1 is SGHAT and CDR2 FQNNGV. J gave up 5 bases and V 5 bases, and 12 bases lay outside the gene matches. CDR3 coding DNA: TGTGCCAGCAGCCCATGGGCCGACAGGGGGGGGACTGAAGCTTTCTTT. Its protein is CASSPWADRGGTEAFF.

This clonotype was counted ten times or more. The chain is built from TRBV25-1 and TRBJ2-7, with 8 bases aligning to TRBD1. CDR1 is MGHDK, CDR2 SYGVNS, per germline. CDR3 length: 14 amino acids. The ends lost 8 bases at V and 0 bases at J; junction bases unmatched: 6. CDR3 sequence reads: CASSWTGISYEQYF. In nucleotides, the CDR3 is TGTGCCAGCTCATGGACAGGGATCTCCTACGAGCAGTACTTC.

The chain recombines TRBV20-1 with TRBJ2-2; 8 bases fit TRBD2. The junction had 6 bases not matched to a gene; V was cut back by 6 bases and J by 3 bases. Germline CDR1 is DFQATT and CDR2 is SNEGSKA (reference sequence). The CDR3 spans 14 residues. The CDR3 is CSAPGGSYTGELFF. In nucleotides, the CDR3 is TGCAGTGCCCCGGGGGGGTCTTACACCGGGGAGCTGTTTTTT.

There are many counts of this clonotype. The V call is TRBV5-4, the J call TRBJ1-1, with 8 bases that match TRBD1. This CDR3 spans 14 amino acids. The germline gives CDR1 SGHNT, CDR2 YYREEE (reference sequence). The trim removed 1 base at V and 5 bases at J, leaving 4 bases unmatched. CDR3 sequence (DNA): TGTGCCAGCAGCTTGCAGGGGGCAGGGACTGAAGCTTTCTTT. Translation: CASSLQGAGTEAFF. The variable domain in full, completed from reference TRBV5-4 and TRBJ1-1, reads ETGVTQSPTHLIKTRGQQVTLRCSSQSGHNTVSWYQQALGQGPQFIFQYYREEENGRGNFPPRFSGLQFPNYSSELNVNALELDDSALYLCASSLQGAGTEAFFGQGTRLTVV.

The chain combines TRBV4-1 with TRBJ2-1; 7 positions agree with TRBD2. V dropped 1 base and J dropped 9; count of bases not matched to a gene: 9. The CDR3 contains 15 residues. Germline CDR1 MGHRA, CDR2 YSYEKL. The CDR3 coding sequence is TGCGCCAGCAGCCAAGTTGCGGGAGAGGGGCTTGAGCAGTTCTTC. This translates into CASSQVAGEGLEQFF.

Notes on this clonotype: A clone one base away is much larger, so this may be a read error. Here the CDR3 omits its conserved ending phenylalanine or tryptophan, so a read error is the likely source. The rearrangement links TRBV30 to TRBJ2-2; D not certain. Per the germline V gene, CDR1 is GTSNPN and CDR2 is SVGIG (reference sequence). The CDR3 length is 13 residues. Trimming took 4 bases from V and 0 from J, leaving 6 bases between them. The CDR3: CAWMPANTGELFY. The CDR3 DNA is TGTGCCTGGATGCCGGCGAACACCGGGGAGCTGTTTTAT.